This T cell receptor beta chain was sequenced for a study of T cells in pancreatic ductal adenocarcinoma. Worth noting for this clone: Its antigen is unidentified.

Method: immunoSEQ multiplex PCR; TCRdb's copy keeps in-frame clones and lacks some. The data show some 4,500 clones, around 72% seen once. No neoadjuvant therapy was given to the selected pancreatic ductal adenocarcinoma patients before their surgery. Findings and limits, study-wide: Blood had more productive templates and roughly 8-fold more unique clonotypes than tumor. Tumors hold more CD45RO+ effector T cells, which may bias toward lower diversity.

CDR3 length equals 12 residues. Germline V gene data show CDR1 as MDHEN and CDR2 as SYDVKM. The V gene lost 2 bases and the J gene lost 7 bases, with 9 bases spanning the gap. This sequence was found in a human donor with pancreatic ductal adenocarcinoma. Input material: pancreatic tumor tissue. The genes are TRBV28 and TRBJ2-7; perhaps TRBD2 as D (6 bases). The CDR3, as DNA: TGTGCCAGCAGTTTACGGGGAGGAGAGCAGTACTTC. This sequence encodes CASSLRGGEQYF.